This is a list of T cell receptor beta chains from one sample in a study of CD8+ T cells in alopecia areata. Sequencing was performed with immunoSEQ multiplex PCR; in TCRdb, only in-frame clones are kept and a portion is missing. Of 200,000 or so clones listed, 58% are singletons. The sample was CD4+ T cells sorted from blood, taken at week 24, from a patient treated with tofacitinib. The receptors derive from a human donor with alopecia areata. The CDR3 runs from the conserved cysteine through the conserved F or W. The D gene is left open where the match is weak. Rows may omit the clone size; those that give it use once, few, many or a size class.

clone size: .; J gene: TRBJ1-1; V gene: TRBV25-1; CDR3 length: 15; D gene: TRBD1; CDR3 protein: CASSGYRGPDTEAFF; CDR3 DNA: TGTGCCAGCAGTGGATACAGGGGGCCGGACACTGAAGCTTTCTTT
clone size: .; J gene: TRBJ2-5; V gene: TRBV7-8; CDR3 length: 18; D gene: TRBD2; CDR3 protein: CASSLARTSGGSGETQYF; CDR3 DNA: TGTGCCAGCAGCTTAGCACGGACTAGCGGGGGAAGTGGAGAGACCCAGTACTTC
clone size: few; J gene: TRBJ2-5; V gene: TRBV5-6; CDR3 length: 14; D gene: TRBD1; CDR3 protein: CASSQGTGGETQYF; CDR3 DNA: TGTGCCAGCAGCCAAGGGACAGGGGGGGAGACCCAGTACTTC
clone size: .; J gene: TRBJ2-3; V gene: TRBV4-1; CDR3 length: 14; D gene: TRBD2; CDR3 protein: CASSRGVAGDTQYF; CDR3 DNA: TGCGCCAGCAGCCGAGGCGTAGCGGGAGATACGCAGTATTTT
clone size: .; J gene: TRBJ2-1; V gene: TRBV29-1; CDR3 length: 13; D gene: .; CDR3 protein: CSTGRPSYNEQFF; CDR3 DNA: TGCAGCACTGGAAGACCCTCCTACAATGAGCAGTTCTTC
clone size: .; J gene: TRBJ2-3; V gene: TRBV27; CDR3 length: 13; D gene: .; CDR3 protein: CASKPENTDTQYF; CDR3 DNA: TGTGCCAGCAAGCCAGAGAACACAGATACGCAGTATTTT
clone size: .; J gene: TRBJ2-7; V gene: TRBV30; CDR3 length: 15; D gene: .; CDR3 protein: CAWREAGSGSYEQYF; CDR3 DNA: TGTGCCTGGAGAGAAGCGGGTTCGGGATCCTACGAGCAGTACTTC
clone size: .; J gene: TRBJ2-7; V gene: TRBV6-4; CDR3 length: 13; D gene: TRBD1; CDR3 protein: CASSPTGGHEQYF; CDR3 DNA: TGTGCCAGCAGTCCGACAGGGGGTCACGAGCAGTACTTC
clone size: .; J gene: TRBJ1-6; V gene: TRBV7-7; CDR3 length: 17; D gene: TRBD1; CDR3 protein: CASILTKSQGASSPLHF; CDR3 DNA: TGTGCCAGCATTTTAACCAAAAGCCAGGGGGCATCATCACCCCTCCACTTT
clone size: once; J gene: TRBJ1-1; V gene: TRBV30; CDR3 length: 16; D gene: .; CDR3 protein: CAWSFPTTQVNTEAFF; CDR3 DNA: TGTGCCTGGAGTTTCCCTACCACCCAAGTGAACACTGAAGCTTTCTTT
clone size: few; J gene: TRBJ1-5; V gene: TRBV6-4; CDR3 length: 14; D gene: TRBD1; CDR3 protein: CASRRTGDNQPQHF; CDR3 DNA: TGTGCCAGCAGGAGGACAGGGGATAATCAGCCCCAGCATTTT
clone size: few; J gene: TRBJ2-5; V gene: TRBV18; CDR3 length: 11; D gene: .; CDR3 protein: CASSPRETQYF; CDR3 DNA: TGTGCCAGCTCACCCAGGGAGACCCAGTACTTC
clone size: .; J gene: TRBJ1-2; V gene: TRBV28; CDR3 length: 13; D gene: TRBD1; CDR3 protein: CASSLDRDYGYTF; CDR3 DNA: TGTGCCAGCAGCCTCGACAGGGACTATGGCTACACCTTC
clone size: .; J gene: TRBJ2-7; V gene: TRBV18; CDR3 length: 14; D gene: TRBD1; CDR3 protein: CASSTDRVSYEQYF; CDR3 DNA: TGTGCCAGCTCAACCGACAGGGTCTCCTACGAGCAGTACTTC
clone size: once; J gene: TRBJ2-4; V gene: TRBV7-3; CDR3 length: 18; D gene: .; CDR3 protein: CASSLNFPWVISENIQYF; CDR3 DNA: TGTGCCAGCAGCTTAAACTTCCCGTGGGTGATTTCGGAAAACATTCAGTACTTC
clone size: .; J gene: TRBJ2-5; V gene: TRBV4-3; CDR3 length: 14; D gene: .; CDR3 protein: CASSQDSAGETQYF; CDR3 DNA: TGCGCCAGCAGCCAAGATTCCGCGGGAGAGACCCAGTACTTC
clone size: .; J gene: TRBJ2-2; V gene: TRBV7-9; CDR3 length: 15; D gene: TRBD2; CDR3 protein: CASSWRSGSPGELFF; CDR3 DNA: TGTGCCAGCAGCTGGCGTAGCGGGAGTCCCGGGGAGCTGTTTTTT
clone size: few; J gene: TRBJ2-1; V gene: TRBV7-3; CDR3 length: 18; D gene: TRBD2; CDR3 protein: CASSKSGTSLRVRDEQFF; CDR3 DNA: TGTGCCAGCAGCAAGTCCGGGACTAGTCTTCGAGTTCGCGATGAGCAGTTCTTC
clone size: .; J gene: TRBJ1-5; V gene: TRBV28; CDR3 length: 15; D gene: .; CDR3 protein: CASSLGGNRDQPQHF; CDR3 DNA: TGTGCCAGCAGTTTAGGGGGGAACCGGGATCAGCCCCAGCATTTT
clone size: few; J gene: TRBJ2-2; V gene: TRBV19; CDR3 length: 14; D gene: .; CDR3 protein: CASNRRGAGGELFF; CDR3 DNA: TGTGCCAGTAATCGACGGGGGGCAGGTGGGGAGCTGTTTTTT
clone size: .; J gene: TRBJ1-5; V gene: TRBV30; CDR3 length: 15; D gene: TRBD1; CDR3 protein: CAWSYGGTGVQPQHF; CDR3 DNA: TGTGCCTGGAGTTACGGCGGGACAGGGGTACAGCCCCAGCATTTT
clone size: .; J gene: TRBJ2-2; V gene: TRBV10-3; CDR3 length: 13; D gene: .; CDR3 protein: CAIRTANTGELFF; CDR3 DNA: TGTGCCATCAGGACAGCGAACACCGGGGAGCTGTTTTTT
clone size: .; J gene: TRBJ1-5; V gene: TRBV25-1; CDR3 length: 13; D gene: .; CDR3 protein: CASSLRGTQPQHF; CDR3 DNA: TGTGCCAGCTCCCTGAGGGGGACTCAGCCCCAGCATTTT
clone size: few; J gene: TRBJ2-3; V gene: TRBV4-1; CDR3 length: 13; D gene: .; CDR3 protein: CASSRPGADTQYF; CDR3 DNA: TGCGCCAGCAGCCGGCCGGGCGCAGATACGCAGTATTTT
clone size: few; J gene: TRBJ2-7; V gene: TRBV7-2; CDR3 length: 13; D gene: .; CDR3 protein: CASRTRGSYEQYF; CDR3 DNA: TGTGCCAGCCGGACGAGGGGGTCCTACGAGCAGTACTTC
clone size: once; J gene: TRBJ2-7; V gene: TRBV7-2; CDR3 length: 14; D gene: TRBD2; CDR3 protein: CASSLERELYEQYF; CDR3 DNA: TGTGCCAGCAGCCTCGAGCGGGAGCTCTACGAGCAGTACTTC
clone size: .; J gene: TRBJ1-1; V gene: TRBV9; CDR3 length: 15; D gene: .; CDR3 protein: CASSVEMYGYTEAFF; CDR3 DNA: TGTGCCAGCAGCGTAGAGATGTACGGGTACACTGAAGCTTTCTTT
clone size: .; J gene: TRBJ2-1; V gene: TRBV7-3; CDR3 length: 15; D gene: TRBD2; CDR3 protein: CASSLGTSGYNEQFF; CDR3 DNA: TGTGCCAGCAGCTTAGGGACTAGCGGATACAATGAGCAGTTCTTC
clone size: .; J gene: TRBJ1-2; V gene: TRBV5-1; CDR3 length: 15; D gene: .; CDR3 protein: CASSLASAGDGGYTF; CDR3 DNA: TGCGCCAGCAGCTTGGCTTCAGCAGGGGACGGTGGCTACACCTTC
clone size: few; J gene: TRBJ1-1; V gene: TRBV29-1; CDR3 length: 13; D gene: .; CDR3 protein: CSVEVLGNTEAFF; CDR3 DNA: TGCAGCGTTGAAGTGTTGGGGAACACTGAAGCTTTCTTT
clone size: .; J gene: TRBJ2-7; V gene: TRBV14; CDR3 length: 13; D gene: TRBD2; CDR3 protein: CASSTSGIHEQYF; CDR3 DNA: TGTGCCAGCAGCACTAGCGGGATCCACGAGCAGTACTTC
clone size: .; J gene: TRBJ2-7; V gene: TRBV29-1; CDR3 length: 12; D gene: .; CDR3 protein: CSVERGIDEQYF; CDR3 DNA: TGCAGCGTTGAAAGGGGGATCGACGAGCAGTACTTC
clone size: few; J gene: TRBJ2-5; V gene: TRBV29-1; CDR3 length: 11; D gene: .; CDR3 protein: CSALPGGTQYF; CDR3 DNA: TGCAGCGCGCTGCCGGGTGGGACCCAGTACTTC
clone size: once; J gene: TRBJ1-1; V gene: TRBV7-9; CDR3 length: 18; D gene: .; CDR3 protein: CASSPLLGQGFSNTEAFF; CDR3 DNA: TGTGCCAGCAGCCCCTTACTGGGGCAGGGATTTTCGAACACTGAAGCTTTCTTT
clone size: few; J gene: TRBJ1-2; V gene: TRBV29-1; CDR3 length: 14; D gene: TRBD1; CDR3 protein: CSVARQGPDYGYTF; CDR3 DNA: TGCAGCGTAGCCCGACAGGGGCCGGATTATGGCTACACCTTC
clone size: once; J gene: TRBJ2-5; V gene: TRBV25-1; CDR3 length: 14; D gene: .; CDR3 protein: CASSEVGDQETQYF; CDR3 DNA: TGTGCCAGCAGTGAAGTGGGGGACCAAGAGACCCAGTACTTC
clone size: .; J gene: TRBJ1-4; V gene: TRBV6-6; CDR3 length: 16; D gene: .; CDR3 protein: CASSSPTIRGGGKLFF; CDR3 DNA: TGTGCCAGCAGTTCCCCGACTATCAGGGGTGGTGGAAAACTGTTTTTT
clone size: few; J gene: TRBJ2-7; V gene: TRBV15; CDR3 length: 15; D gene: .; CDR3 protein: CATSRASETGYEQYF; CDR3 DNA: TGTGCCACCAGCAGAGCTAGCGAGACAGGATACGAGCAGTACTTC
clone size: .; J gene: TRBJ2-3; V gene: TRBV9; CDR3 length: 14; D gene: .; CDR3 protein: CASNAPEDTDTQYF; CDR3 DNA: TGTGCCAGCAATGCTCCGGAAGACACAGATACGCAGTATTTT
clone size: few; J gene: TRBJ1-2; V gene: TRBV27; CDR3 length: 13; D gene: .; CDR3 protein: CASSLGTNYGYTF; CDR3 DNA: TGTGCCAGCAGTTTAGGAACTAACTATGGCTACACCTTC
clone size: .; J gene: TRBJ2-5; V gene: TRBV7-2; CDR3 length: 15; D gene: TRBD1; CDR3 protein: CASSLAVYRGETQYF; CDR3 DNA: TGTGCCAGCAGCTTAGCGGTCTACAGGGGTGAGACCCAGTACTTC
clone size: many; J gene: TRBJ1-5; V gene: TRBV7-9; CDR3 length: 11; D gene: TRBD1; CDR3 protein: CAPRGLQPQHF; CDR3 DNA: TGTGCCCCGAGGGGGCTTCAGCCCCAGCATTTT
clone size: .; J gene: TRBJ1-1; V gene: TRBV5-1; CDR3 length: 14; D gene: TRBD1; CDR3 protein: CASRPGTGNPEAFF; CDR3 DNA: TGCGCCAGCAGACCGGGGACAGGGAATCCCGAAGCTTTCTTT
clone size: .; J gene: TRBJ2-3; V gene: TRBV7-9; CDR3 length: 16; D gene: TRBD2; CDR3 protein: CASSQAGRNLPDTQYF; CDR3 DNA: TGTGCCAGCAGCCAAGCGGGGCGGAACTTGCCAGATACGCAGTATTTT
clone size: .; J gene: TRBJ2-5; V gene: TRBV28; CDR3 length: 12; D gene: .; CDR3 protein: CASNRDEETQYF; CDR3 DNA: TGTGCCAGCAACAGGGACGAAGAGACCCAGTACTTC
clone size: .; J gene: TRBJ2-5; V gene: TRBV5-4; CDR3 length: 14; D gene: .; CDR3 protein: CASSRGTVKETQYF; CDR3 DNA: TGTGCCAGCAGCCGCGGGACAGTGAAAGAGACCCAGTACTTC
clone size: .; J gene: TRBJ1-1; V gene: TRBV9; CDR3 length: 15; D gene: .; CDR3 protein: CASSPHEAGRREAFF; CDR3 DNA: TGTGCCAGCAGCCCACACGAGGCAGGGAGGCGTGAAGCTTTCTTT
clone size: .; J gene: TRBJ1-2; V gene: TRBV7-2; CDR3 length: 15; D gene: TRBD1; CDR3 protein: CASSLGPNRGRSYTF; CDR3 DNA: TGTGCCAGCAGCTTAGGCCCCAACAGGGGGCGCAGCTACACCTTC
clone size: .; J gene: TRBJ2-2; V gene: TRBV30; CDR3 length: 14; D gene: .; CDR3 protein: CAWSVYQNTGELFF; CDR3 DNA: TGTGCCTGGAGTGTATATCAGAACACCGGGGAGCTGTTTTTT
clone size: few; J gene: TRBJ1-2; V gene: TRBV2; CDR3 length: 14; D gene: TRBD1; CDR3 protein: CASRPGQGAGGYTF; CDR3 DNA: TGTGCCAGCAGGCCGGGACAGGGGGCCGGTGGCTACACCTTC
clone size: .; J gene: TRBJ2-7; V gene: TRBV9; CDR3 length: 14; D gene: TRBD1; CDR3 protein: CASSLRTGGDEQYF; CDR3 DNA: TGTGCCAGCAGCCTTCGGACAGGGGGCGACGAGCAGTACTTC
clone size: .; J gene: TRBJ2-5; V gene: TRBV9; CDR3 length: 15; D gene: .; CDR3 protein: CASSVSTASLETQYF; CDR3 DNA: TGTGCCAGCAGCGTCTCGACTGCATCCCTAGAGACCCAGTACTTC
clone size: .; J gene: TRBJ1-2; V gene: TRBV11-2; CDR3 length: 15; D gene: TRBD1; CDR3 protein: CASSRNGQAHYGYTF; CDR3 DNA: TGTGCCAGCAGCCGAAATGGACAGGCCCACTATGGCTACACCTTC
clone size: .; J gene: TRBJ1-1; V gene: TRBV29-1; CDR3 length: 11; D gene: TRBD1; CDR3 protein: CSVGDRGKAFF; CDR3 DNA: TGCAGCGTTGGTGACAGGGGTAAAGCTTTCTTT